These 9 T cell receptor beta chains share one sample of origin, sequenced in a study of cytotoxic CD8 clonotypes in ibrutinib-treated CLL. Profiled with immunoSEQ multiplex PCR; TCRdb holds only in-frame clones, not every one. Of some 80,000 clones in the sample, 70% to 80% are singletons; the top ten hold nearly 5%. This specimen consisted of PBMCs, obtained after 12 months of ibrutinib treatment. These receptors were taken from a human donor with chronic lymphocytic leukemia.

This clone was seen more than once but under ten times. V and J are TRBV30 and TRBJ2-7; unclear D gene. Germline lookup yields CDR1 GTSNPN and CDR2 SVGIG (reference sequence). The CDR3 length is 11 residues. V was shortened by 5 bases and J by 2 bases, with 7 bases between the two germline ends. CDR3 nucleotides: TGTGCCTGGGGCCCAACCTACGAGCAGTACTTC. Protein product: CAWGPTYEQYF.

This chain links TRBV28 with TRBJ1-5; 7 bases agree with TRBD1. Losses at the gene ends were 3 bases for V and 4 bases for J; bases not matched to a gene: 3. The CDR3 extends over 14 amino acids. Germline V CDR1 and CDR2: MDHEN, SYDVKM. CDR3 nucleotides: TGTGCCAGCAGTTTCTGGGGACAGAATCAGCCCCAGCATTTT. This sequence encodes CASSFWGQNQPQHF.

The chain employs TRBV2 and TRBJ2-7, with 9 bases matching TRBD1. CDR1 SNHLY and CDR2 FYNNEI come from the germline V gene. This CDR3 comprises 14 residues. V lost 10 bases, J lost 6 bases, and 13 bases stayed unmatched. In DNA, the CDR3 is TGTGCCACCGAGCCGGGACAGGGCAGGATCGAGCAGTACTTC. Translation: CATEPGQGRIEQYF. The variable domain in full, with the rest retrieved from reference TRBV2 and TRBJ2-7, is EPEVTQTPSHQVTQMGQEVILRCVPISNHLYFYWYRQILGQKVEFLVSFYNNEISEKSEIFDDQFSVERPDGSNFTLKIRSTKLEDSAMYFCATEPGQGRIEQYFGPGTRLTVT.

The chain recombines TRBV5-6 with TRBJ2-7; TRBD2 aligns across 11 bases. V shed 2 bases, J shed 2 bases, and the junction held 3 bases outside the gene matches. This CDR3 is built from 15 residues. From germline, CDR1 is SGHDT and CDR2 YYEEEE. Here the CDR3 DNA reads TGTGCCAGCAGCTTACTAGCGGGAGCCCCCTACGAGCAGTACTTC. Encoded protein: CASSLLAGAPYEQYF.

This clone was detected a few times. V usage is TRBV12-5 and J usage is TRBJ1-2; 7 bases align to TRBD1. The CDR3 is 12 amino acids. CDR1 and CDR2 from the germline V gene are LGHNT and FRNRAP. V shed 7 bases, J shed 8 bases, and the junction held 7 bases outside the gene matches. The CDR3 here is CASARGTVGYTF. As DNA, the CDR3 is TGTGCTAGTGCCCGGGGGACAGTAGGCTACACCTTC.

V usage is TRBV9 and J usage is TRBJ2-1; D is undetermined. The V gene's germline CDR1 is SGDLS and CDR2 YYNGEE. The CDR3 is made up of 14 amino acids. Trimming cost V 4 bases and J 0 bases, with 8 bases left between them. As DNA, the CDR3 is TGTGCCAGCAGCTACAGCCTCTCCTACAATGAGCAGTTCTTC. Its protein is CASSYSLSYNEQFF.

CDR3 in DNA: TGTGCCAGCAGCTTGAATAGCAATCAGCCCCAGCATTTT. Its translation: CASSLNSNQPQHF. The chain links TRBV7-9 to TRBJ1-5, with no clear D. The germline V and J ends were trimmed by 3 bases and 0 bases, with 3 bases remaining between them. Germline assignment: CDR1 SEHNR and CDR2 FQNEAQ (reference sequence). This CDR3 region has 13 residues.

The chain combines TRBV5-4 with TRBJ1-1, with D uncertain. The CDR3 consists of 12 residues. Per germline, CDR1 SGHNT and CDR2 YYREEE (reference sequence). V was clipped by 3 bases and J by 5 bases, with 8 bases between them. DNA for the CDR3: TGTGCCAGCAGCTCTTTCGGAACTGAAGCTTTCTTT. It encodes CASSSFGTEAFF. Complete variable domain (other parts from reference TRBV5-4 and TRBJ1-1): ETGVTQSPTHLIKTRGQQVTLRCSSQSGHNTVSWYQQALGQGPQFIFQYYREEENGRGNFPPRFSGLQFPNYSSELNVNALELDDSALYLCASSSFGTEAFFGQGTRLTVV.

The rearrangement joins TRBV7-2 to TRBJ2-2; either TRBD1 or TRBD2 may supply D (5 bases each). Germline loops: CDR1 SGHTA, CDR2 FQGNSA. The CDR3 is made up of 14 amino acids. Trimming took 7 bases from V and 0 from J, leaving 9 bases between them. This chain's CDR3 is CASIRGPNTGELFF. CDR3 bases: TGTGCCAGCATCCGGGGACCGAACACCGGGGAGCTGTTTTTT.